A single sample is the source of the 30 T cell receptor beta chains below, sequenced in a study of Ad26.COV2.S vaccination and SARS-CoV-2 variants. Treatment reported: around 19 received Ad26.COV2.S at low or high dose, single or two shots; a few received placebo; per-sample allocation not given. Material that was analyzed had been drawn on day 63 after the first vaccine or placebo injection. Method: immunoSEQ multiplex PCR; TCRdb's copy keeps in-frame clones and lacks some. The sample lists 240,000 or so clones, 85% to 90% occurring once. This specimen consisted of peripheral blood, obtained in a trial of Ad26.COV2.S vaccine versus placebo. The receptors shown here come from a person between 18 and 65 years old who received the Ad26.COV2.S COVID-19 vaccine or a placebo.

The CDR3 DNA follows: TGTGCCAGCAGTTTATGGAGGGGGCAAGGGGGTCAGCCCCAGCATTTT. As protein: CASSLWRGQGGQPQHF. The chain carries TRBV28 and TRBJ1-5; 7 bases agree with TRBD1. After removal of 0 bases from V and 6 bases from J, the junction contained 8 bases not matched to a gene. The CDR3 contains 16 residues. The germline gives CDR1 MDHEN, CDR2 SYDVKM.

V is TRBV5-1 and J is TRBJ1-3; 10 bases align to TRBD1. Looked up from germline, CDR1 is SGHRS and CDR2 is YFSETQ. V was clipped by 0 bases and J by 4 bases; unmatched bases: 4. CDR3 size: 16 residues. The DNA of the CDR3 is TGCGCCAGCAGCTTGGCCGGGACAGGGGCAGGAAACACCATATATTTT. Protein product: CASSLAGTGAGNTIYF.

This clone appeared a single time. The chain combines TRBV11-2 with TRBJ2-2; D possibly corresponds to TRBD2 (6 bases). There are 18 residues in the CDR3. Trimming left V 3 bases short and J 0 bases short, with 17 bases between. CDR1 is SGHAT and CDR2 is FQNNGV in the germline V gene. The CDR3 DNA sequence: TGTGCCAGCAGCTTGTGGCGGGGACTCGATCCGAACACCGGGGAGCTGTTTTTT. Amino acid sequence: CASSLWRGLDPNTGELFF. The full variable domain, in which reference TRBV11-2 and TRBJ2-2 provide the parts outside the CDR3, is EAGVAQSPRYKIIEKRQSVAFWCNPISGHATLYWYQQILGQGPKLLIQFQNNGVVDDSQLPKDRFSAERLKGVDSTLKIQPAKLEDSAVYLCASSLWRGLDPNTGELFFGEGSRLTVL.

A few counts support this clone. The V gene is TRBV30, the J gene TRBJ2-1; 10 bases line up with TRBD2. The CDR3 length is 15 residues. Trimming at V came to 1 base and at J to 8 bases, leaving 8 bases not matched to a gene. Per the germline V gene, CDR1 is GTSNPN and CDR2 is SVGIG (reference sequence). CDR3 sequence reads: CAWSEGAGGLDEQFF. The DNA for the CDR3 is TGTGCCTGGAGTGAAGGAGCGGGGGGGCTTGATGAGCAGTTCTTC.

The CDR3 spells CSRVRGYEQFF. DNA for the CDR3: TGCAGTCGGGTTCGGGGGTATGAGCAGTTCTTC. The chain is built from TRBV20-1 and TRBJ2-1; a possible D gene is TRBD2 (6 bases). The CDR3 runs 11 residues. The V gene lost 8 bases and the J gene lost 8 bases, with 13 bases spanning the gap. CDR1 is DFQATT, CDR2 SNEGSKA, per germline (reference sequence).

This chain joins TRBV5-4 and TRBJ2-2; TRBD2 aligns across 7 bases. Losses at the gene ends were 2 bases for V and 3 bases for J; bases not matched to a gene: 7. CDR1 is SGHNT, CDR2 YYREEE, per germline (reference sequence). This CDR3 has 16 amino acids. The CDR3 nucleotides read TGTGCCAGCAGCTTCGGTGCGGGAGCGTACACCGGGGAGCTGTTTTTT. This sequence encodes CASSFGAGAYTGELFF. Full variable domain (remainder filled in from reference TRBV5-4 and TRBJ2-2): ETGVTQSPTHLIKTRGQQVTLRCSSQSGHNTVSWYQQALGQGPQFIFQYYREEENGRGNFPPRFSGLQFPNYSSELNVNALELDDSALYLCASSFGAGAYTGELFFGEGSRLTVL.

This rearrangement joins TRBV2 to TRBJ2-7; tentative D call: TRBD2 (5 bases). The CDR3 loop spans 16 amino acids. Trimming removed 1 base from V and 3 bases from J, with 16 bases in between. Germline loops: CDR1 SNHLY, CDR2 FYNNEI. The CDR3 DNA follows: TGTGCCAGCAGTGAAGGTAGCCTCCTCGGACTCTACGAGCAGTACTTC. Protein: CASSEGSLLGLYEQYF.

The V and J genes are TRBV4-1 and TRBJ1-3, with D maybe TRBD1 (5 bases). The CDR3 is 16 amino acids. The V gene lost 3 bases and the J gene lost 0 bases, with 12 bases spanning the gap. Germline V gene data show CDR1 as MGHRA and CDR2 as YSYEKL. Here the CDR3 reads CASSHNPGSSGNTIYF. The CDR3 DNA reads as TGCGCCAGCAGCCACAACCCAGGGAGCTCTGGAAACACCATATATTTT.

The CDR3 is CATTQGSGETQYF. In DNA, the CDR3 is TGTGCCACAACACAGGGGAGCGGGGAGACCCAGTACTTC. The rearrangement joins TRBV10-3 to TRBJ2-5; D possibly corresponds to TRBD1 (7 bases). This CDR3 comprises 13 residues. V was cut by 10 bases and J by 5 bases, with 17 bases left in between. Germline lookup yields CDR1 ENHRY and CDR2 SYGVKD.

The CDR3 protein is CASSLEPVSTDTQYF. As DNA, the CDR3 is TGCGCCAGCAGCTTGGAGCCGGTCAGCACAGATACGCAGTATTTT. V gene TRBV5-1 combines with J gene TRBJ2-3; D gene unclear. This CDR3 has 15 residues. The germline V gene encodes CDR1 SGHRS and CDR2 YFSETQ. The V gene lost 0 bases and the J gene lost 0 bases, with 8 bases spanning the gap. The full variable domain, its missing parts supplied by reference TRBV5-1 and TRBJ2-3, is KAGVTQTPRYLIKTRGQQVTLSCSPISGHRSVSWYQQTPGQGLQFLFEYFSETQRNKGNFPGRFSGRQFSNSRSEMNVSTLELGDSALYLCASSLEPVSTDTQYFGPGTRLTVL.

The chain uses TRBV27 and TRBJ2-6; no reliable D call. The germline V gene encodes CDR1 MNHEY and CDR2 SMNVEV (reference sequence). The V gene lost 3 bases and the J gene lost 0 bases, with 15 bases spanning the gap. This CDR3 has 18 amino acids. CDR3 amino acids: CASSFRPYYYSGANVLTF. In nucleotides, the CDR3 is TGTGCCAGCAGTTTTCGCCCCTACTATTACTCTGGGGCCAACGTCCTGACTTTC.

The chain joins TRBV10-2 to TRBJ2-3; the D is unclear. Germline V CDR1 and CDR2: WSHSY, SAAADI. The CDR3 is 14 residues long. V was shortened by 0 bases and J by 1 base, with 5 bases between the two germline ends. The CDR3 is CASSESGRTDTQYF. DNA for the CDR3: TGCGCCAGCAGTGAGTCAGGACGCACAGATACGCAGTATTTT.

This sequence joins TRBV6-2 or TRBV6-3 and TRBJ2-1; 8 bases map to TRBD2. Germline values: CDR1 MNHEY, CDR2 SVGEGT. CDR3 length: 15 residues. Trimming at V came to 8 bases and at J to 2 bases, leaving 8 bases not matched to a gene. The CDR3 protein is CASGLLAGTYNEQFF. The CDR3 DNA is TGTGCCAGCGGCCTTCTAGCGGGTACCTACAATGAGCAGTTCTTC.

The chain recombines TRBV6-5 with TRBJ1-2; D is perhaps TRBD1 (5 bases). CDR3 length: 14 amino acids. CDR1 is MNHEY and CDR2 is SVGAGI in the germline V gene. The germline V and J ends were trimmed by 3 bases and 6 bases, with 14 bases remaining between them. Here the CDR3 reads CASSYTDKLNGYTF. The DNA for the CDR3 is TGTGCCAGCAGTTATACGGACAAGCTAAATGGCTACACCTTC.

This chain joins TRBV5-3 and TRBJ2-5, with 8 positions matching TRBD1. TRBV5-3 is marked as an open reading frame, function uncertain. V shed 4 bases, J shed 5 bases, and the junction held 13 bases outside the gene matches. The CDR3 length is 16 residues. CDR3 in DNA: TGTGCCAGAAGCGTACAGGGGGAGGCACCCCCGGAGACCCAGTACTTC. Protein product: CARSVQGEAPPETQYF.

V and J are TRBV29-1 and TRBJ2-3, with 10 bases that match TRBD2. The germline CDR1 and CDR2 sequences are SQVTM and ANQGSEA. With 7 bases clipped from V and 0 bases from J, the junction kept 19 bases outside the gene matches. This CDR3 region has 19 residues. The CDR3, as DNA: TGCAGCGCTTCCCGAAGCGGGAGGGCCACTTCCCCTAGCACAGATACGCAGTATTTT. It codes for CSASRSGRATSPSTDTQYF.

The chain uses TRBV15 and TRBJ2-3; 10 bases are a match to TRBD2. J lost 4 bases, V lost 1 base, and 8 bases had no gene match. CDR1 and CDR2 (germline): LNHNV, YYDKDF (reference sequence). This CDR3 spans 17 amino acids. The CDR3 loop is CATSRGSSGSFADTQYF. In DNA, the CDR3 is TGTGCCACCAGCAGAGGTTCTAGCGGGAGTTTTGCAGATACGCAGTATTTT.

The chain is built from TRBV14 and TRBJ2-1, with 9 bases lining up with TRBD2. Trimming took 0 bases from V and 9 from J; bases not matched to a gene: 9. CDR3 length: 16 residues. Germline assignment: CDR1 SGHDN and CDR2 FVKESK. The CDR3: CASSQDLAGFGAEQFF. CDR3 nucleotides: TGTGCCAGCAGCCAAGACCTAGCGGGATTTGGGGCTGAGCAGTTCTTC.

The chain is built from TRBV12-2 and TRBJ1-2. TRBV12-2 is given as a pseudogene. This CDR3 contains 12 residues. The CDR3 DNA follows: TGTGCAAGTCGCTTAGTAGTCTCTGGGGGCACCTTC. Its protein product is CASRLVVSGGTF.

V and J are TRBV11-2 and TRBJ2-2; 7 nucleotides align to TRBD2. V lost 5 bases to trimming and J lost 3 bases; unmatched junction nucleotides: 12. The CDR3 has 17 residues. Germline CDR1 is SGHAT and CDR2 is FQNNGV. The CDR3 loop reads CASSPIRGSGYTGELFF. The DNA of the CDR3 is TGTGCCAGCAGCCCTATTCGCGGGAGCGGGTACACCGGGGAGCTGTTTTTT.

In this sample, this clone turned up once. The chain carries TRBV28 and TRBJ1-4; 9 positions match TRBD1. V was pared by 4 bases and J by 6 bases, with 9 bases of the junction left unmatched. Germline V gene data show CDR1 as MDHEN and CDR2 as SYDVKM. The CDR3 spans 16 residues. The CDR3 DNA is TGTGCCAGCAGTTCCCCAGGAAGGACAGGGGATGAAAAACTGTTTTTT. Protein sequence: CASSSPGRTGDEKLFF.

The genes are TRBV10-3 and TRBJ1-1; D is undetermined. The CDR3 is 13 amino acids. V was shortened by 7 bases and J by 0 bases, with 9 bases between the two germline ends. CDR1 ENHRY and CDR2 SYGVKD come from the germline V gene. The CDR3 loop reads CAITPRMNTEAFF. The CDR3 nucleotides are TGTGCCATCACCCCGAGGATGAACACTGAAGCTTTCTTT.

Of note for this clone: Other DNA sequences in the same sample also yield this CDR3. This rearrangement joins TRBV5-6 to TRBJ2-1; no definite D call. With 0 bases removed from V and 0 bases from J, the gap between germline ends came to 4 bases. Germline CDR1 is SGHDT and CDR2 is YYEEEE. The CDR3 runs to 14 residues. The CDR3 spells CASSLGSSYNEQFF. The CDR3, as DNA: TGTGCCAGCAGCTTGGGCAGCTCCTACAATGAGCAGTTCTTC.

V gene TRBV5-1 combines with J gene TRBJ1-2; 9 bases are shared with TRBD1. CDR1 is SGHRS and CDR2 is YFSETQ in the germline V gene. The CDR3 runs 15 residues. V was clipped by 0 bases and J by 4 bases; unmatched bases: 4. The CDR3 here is CASSLVTGGSYGYTF. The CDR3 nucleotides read TGCGCCAGCAGCTTGGTTACAGGGGGCAGCTATGGCTACACCTTC.

DNA of the CDR3: TGTGCCAGCAGTCCCCAGGGCAGCTCCTATAATTCACCCCTCCACTTT. Translation gives CASSPQGSSYNSPLHF. The chain carries TRBV6-2 or TRBV6-3 and TRBJ1-6; D is perhaps TRBD1 (5 bases). With 5 bases removed from V and 0 bases from J, the gap between germline ends came to 11 bases. The CDR3 extends over 16 amino acids. The germline V gene encodes CDR1 MNHEY and CDR2 SVGEGT.

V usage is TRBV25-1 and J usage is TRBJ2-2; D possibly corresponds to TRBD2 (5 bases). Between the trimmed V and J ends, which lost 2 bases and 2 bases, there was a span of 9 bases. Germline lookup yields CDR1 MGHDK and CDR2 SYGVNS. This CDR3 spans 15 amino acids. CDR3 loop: CASSEEGYNTGELFF. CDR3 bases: TGTGCCAGCAGTGAAGAGGGTTATAACACCGGGGAGCTGTTTTTT.

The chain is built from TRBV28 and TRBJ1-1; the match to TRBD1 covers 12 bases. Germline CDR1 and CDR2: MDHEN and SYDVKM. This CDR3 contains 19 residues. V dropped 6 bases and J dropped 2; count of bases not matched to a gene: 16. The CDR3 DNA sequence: TGTGCCAGCAGCGACGGTTACCGGGACAGGGGGCGTTTAAACACTGAAGCTTTCTTT. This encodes CASSDGYRDRGRLNTEAFF.

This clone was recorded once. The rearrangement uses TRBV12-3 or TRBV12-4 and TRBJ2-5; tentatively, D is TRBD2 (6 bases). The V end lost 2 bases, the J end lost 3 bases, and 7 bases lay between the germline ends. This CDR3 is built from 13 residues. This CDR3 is CASSLRGEETQYF. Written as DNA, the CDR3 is TGTGCCAGCAGTTTACGCGGGGAAGAGACCCAGTACTTC.

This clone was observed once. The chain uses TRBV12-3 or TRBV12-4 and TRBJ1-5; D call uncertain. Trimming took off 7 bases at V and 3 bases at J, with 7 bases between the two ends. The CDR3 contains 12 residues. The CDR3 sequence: CASKDDNQPQHF. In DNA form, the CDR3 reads TGTGCCAGCAAAGACGACAATCAGCCCCAGCATTTT.

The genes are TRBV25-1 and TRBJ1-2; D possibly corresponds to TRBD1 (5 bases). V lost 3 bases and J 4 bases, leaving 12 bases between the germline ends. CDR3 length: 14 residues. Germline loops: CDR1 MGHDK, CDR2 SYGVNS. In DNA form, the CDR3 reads TGTGCCAGCAGTGATACCGGGGGAGGCTATGGCTACACCTTC. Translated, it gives CASSDTGGGYGYTF.